This TCR beta chain was captured in a study of T cell repertoires in cytomegalovirus infection. Study-wide background: Matching HLA type and CMV infection were both indicated by public TCR beta signatures. Regarding the study as a whole: Within the response measured ex vivo, HLA-C-restricted CMV-specific TCR beta clonotypes were dominant.

Many counts were recorded for this clonotype. The antigen remains undetermined. TCRdb analysed the reads with MiXCR anew, one entry per CDR3 protein. This table holds more than 250,000 distinct CDR3 sequences, 20% to 30% found once. The CDR3 covers 16 residues. The V end was cut by 2 bases, the J end by 5 bases, with 18 bases between. Germline V CDR1 and CDR2: SGHTA, FQGNSA. Sequencing used cultured PBMCs, obtained from culture after CMV antigen stimulation. The chain is built from TRBV7-2 and TRBJ1-2; no clear D gene. The clonotype was recovered from a human donor in good health (CMV status not recorded). Some clones in this sample may be carry-over from other donors' samples. The CDR3 spells CASSLQMSGATYGYTF. The DNA for the CDR3 is TGTGCCAGCAGCTTACAGATGTCAGGAGCCACTTATGGCTACACCTTC.